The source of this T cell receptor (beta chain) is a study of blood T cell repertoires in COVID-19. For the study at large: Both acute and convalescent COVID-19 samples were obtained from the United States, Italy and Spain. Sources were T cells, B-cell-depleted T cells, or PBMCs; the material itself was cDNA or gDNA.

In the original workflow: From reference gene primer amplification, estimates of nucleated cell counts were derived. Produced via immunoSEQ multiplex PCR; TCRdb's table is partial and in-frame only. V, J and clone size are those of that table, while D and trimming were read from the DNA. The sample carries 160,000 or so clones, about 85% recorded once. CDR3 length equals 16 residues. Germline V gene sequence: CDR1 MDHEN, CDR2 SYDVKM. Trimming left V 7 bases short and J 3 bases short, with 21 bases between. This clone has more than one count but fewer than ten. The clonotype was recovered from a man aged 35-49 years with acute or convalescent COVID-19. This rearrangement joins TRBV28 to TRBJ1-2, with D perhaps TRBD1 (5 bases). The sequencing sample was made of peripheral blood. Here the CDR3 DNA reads TGTGCCAGCATTCGGGACTTGTCCCTTTATCACTATGGCTACACCTTC. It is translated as CASIRDLSLYHYGYTF.